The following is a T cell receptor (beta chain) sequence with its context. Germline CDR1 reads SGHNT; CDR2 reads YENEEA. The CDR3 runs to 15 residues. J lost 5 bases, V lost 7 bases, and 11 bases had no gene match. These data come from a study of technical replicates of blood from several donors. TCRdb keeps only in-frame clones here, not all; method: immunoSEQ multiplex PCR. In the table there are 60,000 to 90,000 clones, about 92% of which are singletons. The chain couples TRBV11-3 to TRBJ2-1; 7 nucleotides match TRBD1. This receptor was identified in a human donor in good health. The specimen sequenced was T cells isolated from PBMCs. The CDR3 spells CASTHFRGIHNEQFF. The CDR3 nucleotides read TGTGCCAGCACCCACTTCAGGGGGATTCACAATGAGCAGTTCTTC.